These 9 T cell receptor beta chains were sequenced from one sample in a study of identical twins. MiXCR, applied by TCRdb to the 5' RACE reads, yields one record per CDR3 protein. In the table there are hundreds of thousands of distinct CDR3 sequences, about 20% of which are singletons. These records were also assigned to another study, of T cells expressing NK-cell markers.

Sequencing used PBMCs. The receptors derive from a woman aged 18-29 years in good health.

This clonotype has a handful of counts. The chain employs TRBV12-3 or TRBV12-4 and TRBJ2-2; 8 bases map to TRBD2. V shed 6 bases and J 3 bases; nucleotides not matched to a gene: 6. CDR3 length: 15 residues. CDR3 sequence (DNA): TGTGCCAGCAGCACAGCGGGAGCGGACACCGGGGAGCTGTTTTTT. Translating it yields CASSTAGADTGELFF.

This chain joins TRBV5-8 and TRBJ2-7, with a possible D match to TRBD1 (5 bases). Germline-derived CDR1 and CDR2 are SGHTS and YDEGEE. The germline V and J ends were trimmed by 4 bases and 1 base, with 12 bases remaining between them. The CDR3 has 14 residues. The CDR3 DNA is TGTGCCAGCAGCCTAGAATCAGGGTCCTACGAGCAGTACTTC. Its protein product is CASSLESGSYEQYF. Full variable domain (rest looked up from reference TRBV5-8 and TRBJ2-7): EAGVTQSPTHLIKTRGQQATLRCSPISGHTSVYWYQQALGLGLQFLLWYDEGEERNRGNFPPRFSGRQFPNYSSELNVNALELEDSALYLCASSLESGSYEQYFGPGTRLTVT.

The CDR3 coding sequence is TGCAGTGCTAGGGCCACAGGGGGTTCGGCTTTCTTT. Protein product: CSARATGGSAFF. The gene calls are TRBV20-1 and TRBJ1-1; TRBD1 aligns across 8 bases. This CDR3 contains 12 residues. Germline CDR1 reads DFQATT; CDR2 reads SNEGSKA (reference sequence). V lost 3 bases to trimming and J lost 11 bases; unmatched junction nucleotides: 8.

The sample holds many counts of this clonotype. The rearrangement uses TRBV6-1 and TRBJ2-7, with 8 bases lining up with TRBD2. There are 15 residues in the CDR3. V lost 2 bases to trimming and J lost 9 bases; unmatched junction nucleotides: 12. Germline V gives CDR1 MNHNS, CDR2 SASEGT. The CDR3 sequence is CASSERERGNTVQYF. Written as DNA, the CDR3 is TGTGCCAGCAGTGAAAGGGAGCGGGGGAATACGGTGCAGTACTTC.

The chain couples TRBV23-1 to TRBJ2-7; TRBD2 matches 11 bases. TRBV23-1 is an open reading frame whose function is uncertain. V trimming: 0 bases; J trimming: 3 bases; junction bases outside the gene matches: 10. The CDR3 consists of 18 residues. This CDR3 reads CASSQSALAGVWGYEQYF. CDR3 sequence (DNA): TGCGCCAGCAGTCAATCGGCACTAGCGGGAGTCTGGGGCTACGAGCAGTACTTC.

This clonotype was observed a few times. V gene TRBV5-8 combines with J gene TRBJ2-2, with D maybe TRBD1 (7 bases). This CDR3 comprises 15 residues. The germline V and J ends were trimmed by 3 bases and 4 bases, with 13 bases remaining between them. Germline V gene lookup returns CDR1 SGHTS and CDR2 YDEGEE. CDR3 nucleotides: TGTGCCAGCAGCTGGAGGGGGCGCATCACCGGGGAGCTGTTTTTT. Translating it yields CASSWRGRITGELFF.

This chain links TRBV20-1 with TRBJ2-3; maybe TRBD1 (6 bases). The V end lost 3 bases, the J end lost 4 bases, and 17 bases lay between the germline ends. CDR3 size: 15 residues. CDR1 and CDR2 from the germline V gene are DFQATT and SNEGSKA (reference sequence). The CDR3 bases are TGCAGTGCTAGCCTGAGGACAGCCAAGGCAGATACGCAGTATTTT. It is translated as CSASLRTAKADTQYF.

In its sample, this clonotype was seen a few times. This chain joins TRBV7-9 and TRBJ1-1, with D perhaps TRBD1 (6 bases). The CDR3 runs to 14 residues. The germline V gene encodes CDR1 SEHNR and CDR2 FQNEAQ (reference sequence). Trimming removed 6 bases at V and 5 bases at J, with 16 bases between. The CDR3 spells CASRNRTGRTEAFF. Here the CDR3 DNA reads TGTGCCAGCAGAAACCGCACAGGGCGGACTGAAGCTTTCTTT.

V usage is TRBV10-3 and J usage is TRBJ1-2; weak D call: TRBD1 (5 bases). From germline, CDR1 is ENHRY and CDR2 SYGVKD. CDR3 length: 13 amino acids. The germline V and J ends were trimmed by 4 bases and 1 base, with 7 bases remaining between them. The CDR3 nucleotides are TGTGCCATCAGTGTACAGGTTAACTATGGCTACACCTTC. Translating it yields CAISVQVNYGYTF.